The following is a TCR beta chain sequence with its context. CDR1 and CDR2 from the germline V gene are MNHEY and SVGAGI. The CDR3 consists of 15 residues. Trimming at V came to 6 bases and at J to 1 base, leaving 4 bases not matched to a gene. This sample was included in a study of cytomegalovirus exposure and HLA in healthy donors. PCR used 60 Vbeta primers and 13 Jbeta primers. Data came from immunoSEQ multiplex PCR; TCRdb stores just in-frame clones and leaves some out. Its clone listing holds over 120,000 clones. Input material: PBMCs. The chain recombines TRBV6-5 with TRBJ2-5; 11 positions match TRBD2. This TCR was sampled from a male donor in good health and CMV-seronegative. The CDR3 spells CASRKLAGAQETQYF. CDR3 in DNA: TGTGCCAGCAGGAAACTAGCGGGAGCCCAAGAGACCCAGTACTTC.